One and the same sample provided the 31 T cell receptor beta chains below, sequenced in a study of blood T cell repertoires in COVID-19. Only in-frame clones appear in the TCRdb table, and some are missing; sequencing was by immunoSEQ multiplex PCR. The sample consists of roughly 270,000 clones, approximately 80% of them appearing once. The material sequenced was PBMCs or T cells enriched from blood (not recorded which). These receptors all come from a man in his forties who had been exposed to COVID-19.

In its sample, this clone was seen once. The chain links TRBV24-1 to TRBJ1-1; 7 bases map to TRBD1. Germline V CDR1 and CDR2: KGHDR, SFDVKD. Trimming at V came to 2 bases and at J to 3 bases, leaving 5 bases not matched to a gene. The CDR3 has 15 amino acids. CDR3 amino acids: CATSDSRQGDTEAFF. The DNA of the CDR3 is TGTGCCACCAGTGATTCTAGACAGGGCGACACTGAAGCTTTCTTT.

The rearrangement uses TRBV5-1 and TRBJ1-2; TRBD1 matches at 12 bases. Germline V CDR1 and CDR2: SGHRS, YFSETQ. There are 14 residues in the CDR3. Germline trimming cut 3 bases from V and 6 bases from J; bases unmatched to any gene: 3. The CDR3 coding sequence is TGCGCCAGCAGCTGGGACAGGGGGCACAATGGCTACACCTTC. It yields the protein CASSWDRGHNGYTF. The variable domain in full, with the rest retrieved from reference TRBV5-1 and TRBJ1-2, is KAGVTQTPRYLIKTRGQQVTLSCSPISGHRSVSWYQQTPGQGLQFLFEYFSETQRNKGNFPGRFSGRQFSNSRSEMNVSTLELGDSALYLCASSWDRGHNGYTFGSGTRLTVV.

The rearrangement links TRBV12-5 to TRBJ2-1; 7 bases agree with TRBD2. The germline CDR1 and CDR2 sequences are LGHNT and FRNRAP. This CDR3 comprises 18 residues. With 0 bases clipped from V and 0 bases from J, the junction kept 8 bases outside the gene matches. Here the CDR3 reads CASGLVVFGGSSYNEQFF. DNA of the CDR3: TGTGCTAGTGGTTTGGTAGTATTTGGCGGGAGCTCCTACAATGAGCAGTTCTTC.

V is TRBV9 and J is TRBJ2-1; no definite D call. CDR3 size: 14 residues. V gave up 1 base and J gave up 8 bases, with 13 bases separating them. Germline loops: CDR1 SGDLS, CDR2 YYNGEE. In DNA form, the CDR3 reads TGTGCCAGCAGCGTACTCGGCCAGGCCGATGAGCAGTTCTTC. It yields the protein CASSVLGQADEQFF.

This clone was counted a few times. J is TRBJ1-6 and V is TRBV7-9; TRBD1 matches 11 bases. V lost 4 bases, J lost 8 bases, and 7 bases stayed unmatched. The CDR3 is 16 residues long. CDR1 is SEHNR, CDR2 FQNEAQ, per germline (reference sequence). CDR3 sequence (DNA): TGTGCCAGCAGCTCACGGGGGACAGGGGGTTATTCACCCCTCCACTTT. This encodes CASSSRGTGGYSPLHF.

CDR3 loop: CAWREGSGETQYF. Written as DNA, the CDR3 is TGTGCCTGGAGGGAAGGGAGCGGAGAGACCCAGTACTTC. V is TRBV30 and J is TRBJ2-5; D possibly corresponds to TRBD2 (5 bases). Germline values: CDR1 GTSNPN, CDR2 SVGIG (reference sequence). The V end lost 3 bases, the J end lost 4 bases, and 12 bases lay between the germline ends. The CDR3 consists of 13 residues. Drawing the rest from reference TRBV30 and TRBJ2-5, the complete variable domain is SQTIHQWPATLVQPVGSPLSLECTVEGTSNPNLYWYRQAAGRGLQLLFYSVGIGQISSEVPQNLSASRPQDRQFILSSKKLLLSDSGFYLCAWREGSGETQYFGPGTRLLVL.

The chain carries TRBV27 and TRBJ1-6; D perhaps matches TRBD1 (6 bases). Germline loops: CDR1 MNHEY, CDR2 SMNVEV (reference sequence). CDR3 length: 16 amino acids. V lost 6 bases and J lost 0, with 12 bases in between. The CDR3 DNA follows: TGTGCCAGCAGAGGTGGGACAATCTCCTATAATTCACCCCTCCACTTT. It encodes CASRGGTISYNSPLHF.

The rearrangement links TRBV14 to TRBJ2-5, with 7 bases that match TRBD2. This CDR3 comprises 14 residues. From germline, CDR1 is SGHDN and CDR2 FVKESK. Unmatched junction bases numbered 7, after V lost 4 bases and J lost 5 bases. CDR3 sequence reads: CASSPRLGGETQYF. The CDR3 region has the DNA TGTGCCAGCAGCCCCCGTCTGGGGGGGGAGACCCAGTACTTC.

This chain connects TRBV4-1 to TRBJ1-6; D gene ambiguous. The germline V and J ends were trimmed by 1 base and 18 bases, with 22 bases remaining between them. Germline V gene sequence: CDR1 MGHRA, CDR2 YSYEKL. The CDR3 runs 15 residues. Here the CDR3 DNA reads TGCGCCAGCAGCCAAGTGAGTGCGGGGATAATGCCGTACCACTTT. Translating it yields CASSQVSAGIMPYHF.

The chain employs TRBV5-5 and TRBJ1-1, with 8 bases lining up with TRBD1. Looked up from germline, CDR1 is SGHKS and CDR2 is YYEKEE (reference sequence). The V segment lost 1 base and the J segment 8 bases; nucleotides outside the gene matches: 7. The CDR3 sequence is 14 residues long. CDR3 nucleotide sequence: TGTGCCAGCAGCTTGTGGGACAGGCCAACCGAAGCTTTCTTT. This gives the protein CASSLWDRPTEAFF.

This chain links TRBV29-1 with TRBJ2-1; unclear D gene. Germline CDR1 and CDR2: SQVTM and ANQGSEA. Trimming took 5 bases from V and 5 from J, leaving 16 bases between them. The CDR3 covers 14 residues. CDR3 nucleotide sequence: TGCAGCGTTTTTGATTTTGTAGCCGACAATGAGCAGTTCTTC. Translated, it gives CSVFDFVADNEQFF.

The chain recombines TRBV11-3 with TRBJ2-3; D is unclear. The CDR3 has 14 amino acids. Germline CDR1 SGHNT, CDR2 YENEEA. Trimming removed 0 bases at V and 2 bases at J, with 6 bases between. CDR3: CASSLESYTDTQYF. As DNA, the CDR3 is TGTGCCAGCAGCTTAGAGTCTTACACAGATACGCAGTATTTT.

The chain employs TRBV30 and TRBJ2-1; weak D call: TRBD1 (5 bases). Germline V gives CDR1 GTSNPN, CDR2 SVGIG (reference sequence). Trimming took 4 bases from V and 6 from J, leaving 22 bases between them. The CDR3 spans 16 residues. The CDR3 loop reads CAWMDVGQRPLNEQFF. As DNA, the CDR3 is TGTGCCTGGATGGACGTTGGACAAAGACCCCTCAATGAGCAGTTCTTC.

The V gene is TRBV2, the J gene TRBJ2-4, with 7 bases identical to TRBD2. The CDR3 extends over 18 amino acids. Germline lookup yields CDR1 SNHLY and CDR2 FYNNEI. Trimming took 1 base from V and 5 from J; bases not matched to a gene: 14. The CDR3 reads CASSEDGSTGGVENIQYF. The DNA of the CDR3 is TGTGCCAGCAGTGAAGACGGATCCACGGGAGGAGTCGAAAACATTCAGTACTTC.

This rearrangement joins TRBV2 to TRBJ1-4, with 7 bases identical to TRBD1. Germline V gene data show CDR1 as SNHLY and CDR2 as FYNNEI. The CDR3 spans 14 residues. V was pared by 8 bases and J by 5 bases, with 8 bases of the junction left unmatched. CDR3 nucleotide sequence: TGTGCCAGCGCCCGGGACAGCCTAAATGAAAAACTGTTTTTT. As protein: CASARDSLNEKLFF.

There are many counts of this clone. This chain uses TRBV7-6 with TRBJ2-6; D possibly corresponds to TRBD2 (5 bases). Germline V lookup: CDR1 SGHVS, CDR2 FNYEAQ. V gave up 4 bases and J gave up 1 base, with 5 bases separating them. This CDR3 has 14 amino acids. The CDR3 sequence is CASSWTSGANVLTF. CDR3 DNA: TGTGCCAGCAGCTGGACTTCTGGGGCCAACGTCCTGACTTTC. Full variable domain (remainder filled in from reference TRBV7-6 and TRBJ2-6): GAGVSQSPRYKVTKRGQDVALRCDPISGHVSLYWYRQALGQGPEFLTYFNYEAQQDKSGLPNDRFSAERPEGSISTLTIQRTEQRDSAMYRCASSWTSGANVLTFGAGSRLTVL.

This clone turned up a few times. The V gene is TRBV5-1, the J gene TRBJ2-7; TRBD2 agrees at 10 bases. The CDR3 extends over 14 amino acids. Looked up from germline, CDR1 is SGHRS and CDR2 is YFSETQ. V shed 0 bases, J shed 5 bases, and the junction held 2 bases outside the gene matches. DNA of the CDR3: TGCGCCAGCAGCTTGGCCGGGACTAGCGACGAGCAGTACTTC. This translates into CASSLAGTSDEQYF.

The chain employs TRBV6-4 and TRBJ2-7; D possibly corresponds to TRBD2 (6 bases). Trimming cost V 5 bases and J 0 bases, with 14 bases left between them. Germline lookup yields CDR1 MRHNA and CDR2 SNTAGT. The CDR3 runs to 15 residues. The CDR3 is CASSPSASSSYEQYF. CDR3 DNA sequence: TGTGCCAGCAGTCCTAGCGCTTCTAGCTCCTACGAGCAGTACTTC.

The chain employs TRBV19 and TRBJ2-3; TRBD2 matches at 7 bases. The CDR3 spans 16 residues. The junction had 10 bases not matched to a gene; V was cut back by 3 bases and J by 4 bases. In germline, CDR1 is LNHDA, CDR2 SQIVND (reference sequence). CDR3 sequence reads: CASSMSGVGFPDTQYF. The DNA of the CDR3 is TGTGCCAGTAGTATGAGCGGGGTCGGTTTTCCAGATACGCAGTATTTT.

This clone was observed once. This chain connects TRBV5-1 to TRBJ1-4; 9 nucleotides match TRBD1. J gave up 14 bases and V 0 bases, and 5 bases lay outside the gene matches. CDR3 length: 13 residues. The germline CDR1 and CDR2 sequences are SGHRS and YFSETQ. CDR3 nucleotide sequence: TGCGCCAGCAGCTTGGAGGGACAGGGCAGTCTGTTTTTT. Its protein product is CASSLEGQGSLFF.

The J gene is TRBJ2-1, the V gene TRBV3-1 (or the pseudogene TRBV3-2); D not certain. The V and J ends lost 6 bases and 6 bases respectively, with 6 bases between them. From germline, CDR1 is LGHDT and CDR2 YNNKEL (reference sequence). CDR3 length equals 11 residues. The CDR3 nucleotides read TGTGCCAGCAGAGGAGTCAATGAGCAGTTCTTC. Amino acids: CASRGVNEQFF.

The V call is TRBV3-1 (or the pseudogene TRBV3-2), the J call TRBJ2-3; a weak D match, TRBD2 (5 bases). The CDR3 loop spans 13 amino acids. Germline V gives CDR1 LGHDT, CDR2 YNNKEL (reference sequence). Trimming shortened V by 1 base and J by 8 bases, and 10 bases separated the two germline ends. DNA for the CDR3: TGTGCCAGCAGCCAAGTATCACGGGGTACGCAGTATTTT. This encodes CASSQVSRGTQYF.

This clone occurred once. The chain recombines TRBV27 with TRBJ1-5; 7 bases line up with TRBD1. Germline trimming cut 8 bases from V and 4 bases from J; bases unmatched to any gene: 5. The CDR3 loop spans 13 amino acids. The germline V gene has CDR1 MNHEY and CDR2 SMNVEV (reference sequence). The CDR3 loop reads CASPGQRNQPQHF. The CDR3 nucleotides are TGTGCCAGCCCGGGACAGCGGAATCAGCCCCAGCATTTT.

The V gene is TRBV7-9, the J gene TRBJ2-6; 8 bases line up with TRBD1. The ends lost 7 bases at V and 0 bases at J; junction bases unmatched: 8. The CDR3 is 17 residues long. Germline V lookup: CDR1 SEHNR, CDR2 FQNEAQ (reference sequence). In DNA, the CDR3 is TGTGCCAGCAAAGCGCAGGGGGCTATCTCTGGGGCCAACGTCCTGACTTTC. Translation: CASKAQGAISGANVLTF.

This clone has just one count. The chain recombines TRBV5-1 with TRBJ2-3, with TRBD2 as a possible D gene (7 bases). Trimming pared 3 bases from V and 4 bases from J, leaving 15 bases between. The CDR3 is 15 amino acids. Germline V gene data show CDR1 as SGHRS and CDR2 as YFSETQ. CDR3 DNA sequence: TGCGCCAGCAGCTCCTCGAGGGGGGGTTCAGATACGCAGTATTTT. Its translation is CASSSSRGGSDTQYF.

The CDR3 sequence is CASSRISDIYNEQFF. Here the CDR3 DNA reads TGTGCCAGCAGCCGGATCTCAGACATATACAATGAGCAGTTCTTC. This sequence joins TRBV3-1 (or the pseudogene TRBV3-2) and TRBJ2-1; D call uncertain. V was trimmed by 4 bases and J by 4 bases, leaving 14 bases between them. The CDR3 totals 15 residues. Germline CDR1 LGHDT, CDR2 YNNKEL (reference sequence).

V and J are TRBV23-1 and TRBJ2-7, with 7 positions matching TRBD2. TRBV23-1 is classed as an ORF, of uncertain function. The CDR3 totals 16 residues. J was trimmed by 0 bases and V by 1 base; bases with no gene match: 6. The CDR3 loop reads CASSQFAGVSSYEQYF. The CDR3 DNA is TGCGCCAGCAGTCAATTTGCGGGGGTATCCTCCTACGAGCAGTACTTC.

This rearrangement joins TRBV5-5 to TRBJ2-1; possible D gene TRBD2, 7 bases. CDR1 and CDR2 (germline): SGHKS, YYEKEE (reference sequence). The length of the CDR3 is 17 residues. V dropped 0 bases and J dropped 8 bases, with 21 bases sitting between them. The CDR3 nucleotides read TGTGCCAGCAGCTTGGCCTGGGGGGGCAGGCCGGGTGATGAGCAGTTCTTC. Its translation is CASSLAWGGRPGDEQFF.

V and J are TRBV27 and TRBJ2-1; weak D call: TRBD1 (6 bases). There are 14 residues in the CDR3. Trimming pared 4 bases from V and 4 bases from J, leaving 11 bases between. In germline, CDR1 is MNHEY, CDR2 SMNVEV (reference sequence). Written as DNA, the CDR3 is TGTGCCAGCAGTTCAGGGGACGTATACAATGAGCAGTTCTTC. It yields the protein CASSSGDVYNEQFF.

The chain joins TRBV12-3 or TRBV12-4 to TRBJ1-5, with TRBD1 matching 8 bases. The V gene end was trimmed by 5 bases and the J gene end by 7 bases; junction bases not matched to a gene: 4. The CDR3 spans 13 residues. CDR3 amino acids: CASSPGGRQPQHF. Written as DNA, the CDR3 is TGTGCCAGCAGTCCAGGGGGCAGGCAGCCCCAGCATTTT.

The J gene is TRBJ2-7, the V gene TRBV6-5; D gene uncertain. The CDR3 is 14 amino acids. The germline V and J ends were trimmed by 10 bases and 1 base, with 17 bases remaining between them. Germline V lookup: CDR1 MNHEY, CDR2 SVGAGI. The CDR3 here is CATTPLKASYEQYF. CDR3 coding DNA: TGTGCCACGACACCCCTCAAAGCTTCCTACGAGCAGTACTTC.